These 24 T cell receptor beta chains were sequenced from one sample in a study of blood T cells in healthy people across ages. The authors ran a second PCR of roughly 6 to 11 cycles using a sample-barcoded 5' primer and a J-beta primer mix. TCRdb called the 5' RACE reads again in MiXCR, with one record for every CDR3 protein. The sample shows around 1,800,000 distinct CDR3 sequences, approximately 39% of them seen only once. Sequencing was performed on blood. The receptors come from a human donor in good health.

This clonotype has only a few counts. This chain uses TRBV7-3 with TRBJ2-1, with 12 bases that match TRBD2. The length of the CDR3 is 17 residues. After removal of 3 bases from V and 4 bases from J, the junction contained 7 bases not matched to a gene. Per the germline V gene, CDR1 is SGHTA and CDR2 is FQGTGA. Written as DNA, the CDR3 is TGTGCCAGCAGCTTCACTAGCGGGGGGCACTTATACAATGAGCAGTTCTTC. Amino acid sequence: CASSFTSGGHLYNEQFF.

CDR3 amino acids: CASSYPRERQPQHF. CDR3 DNA: TGTGCCAGCAGTTACCCTAGAGAAAGGCAGCCCCAGCATTTT. The chain uses TRBV6-2 or TRBV6-3 and TRBJ1-5; D is unresolved. The germline CDR1 and CDR2 sequences are MNHEY and SVGEGT. Trimming pared 2 bases from V and 7 bases from J, leaving 12 bases between. The CDR3 consists of 14 residues.

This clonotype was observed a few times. This CDR3 is CASVRTGVNEQFF. As DNA, the CDR3 is TGTGCCAGCGTTCGGACGGGGGTCAATGAGCAGTTCTTC. This sequence joins TRBV12-3 or TRBV12-4 and TRBJ2-1, with TRBD2 as a possible D gene (6 bases). CDR3 length: 13 amino acids. The V gene lost 8 bases and the J gene lost 6 bases, with 14 bases spanning the gap.

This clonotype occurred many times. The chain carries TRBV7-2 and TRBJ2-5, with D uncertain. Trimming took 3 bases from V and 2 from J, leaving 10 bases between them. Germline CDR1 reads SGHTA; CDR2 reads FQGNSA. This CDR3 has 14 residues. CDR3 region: CASSLAGSQETQYF. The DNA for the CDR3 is TGTGCCAGCAGCTTGGCCGGCAGTCAAGAGACCCAGTACTTC.

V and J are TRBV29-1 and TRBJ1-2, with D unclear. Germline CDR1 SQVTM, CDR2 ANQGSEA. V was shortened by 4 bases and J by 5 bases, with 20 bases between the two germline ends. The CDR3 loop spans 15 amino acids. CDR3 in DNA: TGCAGCGTTGGCCCCGTCGGACCTTTTGGTTATGGCTACACCTTC. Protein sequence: CSVGPVGPFGYGYTF.

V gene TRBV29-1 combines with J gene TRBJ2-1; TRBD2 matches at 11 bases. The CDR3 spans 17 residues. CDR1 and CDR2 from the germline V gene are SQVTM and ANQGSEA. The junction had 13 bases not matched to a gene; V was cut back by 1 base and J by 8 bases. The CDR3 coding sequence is TGCAGCGTTGAAGGCGAGGGTAGCGGGGGGGCTGTAGATGAGCAGTTCTTC. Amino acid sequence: CSVEGEGSGGAVDEQFF.

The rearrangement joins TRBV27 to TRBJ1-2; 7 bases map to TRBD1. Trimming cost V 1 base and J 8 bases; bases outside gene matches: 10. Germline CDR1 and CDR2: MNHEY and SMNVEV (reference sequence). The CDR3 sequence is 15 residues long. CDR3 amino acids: CASSLWYRGVDGYTF. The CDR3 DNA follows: TGTGCCAGCAGTTTATGGTACAGGGGTGTCGACGGCTACACCTTC.

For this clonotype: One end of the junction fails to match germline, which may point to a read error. The DNA of the CDR3 is TGTGCCAGCAGTTTACATTATGCTAACTATGGCCACACCTTC. Its protein is CASSLHYANYGHTF. V is TRBV12-3 or TRBV12-4 and J is TRBJ1-2, with D unresolved. This CDR3 has 14 residues.

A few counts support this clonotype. The CDR3 sequence: CAISEGEKKETQYF. The CDR3 nucleotides read TGTGCCATCAGTGAGGGAGAGAAAAAAGAGACCCAGTACTTC. The V gene is TRBV10-3, the J gene TRBJ2-5; D unclear. The V and J ends lost 2 bases and 3 bases respectively, with 10 bases between them. CDR1 and CDR2 from the germline V gene are ENHRY and SYGVKD. This CDR3 comprises 14 residues.

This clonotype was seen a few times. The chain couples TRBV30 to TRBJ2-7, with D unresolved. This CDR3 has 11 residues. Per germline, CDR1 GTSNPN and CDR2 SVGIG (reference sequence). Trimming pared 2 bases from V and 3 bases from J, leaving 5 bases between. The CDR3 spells CAWSSGYEQYF. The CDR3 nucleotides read TGTGCCTGGAGTTCGGGCTACGAGCAGTACTTC.

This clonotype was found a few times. CDR3 bases: TGTGCCAGCAGCCCCACAAGGGACAGAGGTGGCTACACCTTC. Encoded protein: CASSPTRDRGGYTF. The rearrangement joins TRBV7-9 to TRBJ1-2; 7 bases match TRBD1. The CDR3 is made up of 14 amino acids. The V segment lost 5 bases and the J segment 7 bases; nucleotides outside the gene matches: 10. Germline V CDR1 and CDR2: SEHNR, FQNEAQ (reference sequence).

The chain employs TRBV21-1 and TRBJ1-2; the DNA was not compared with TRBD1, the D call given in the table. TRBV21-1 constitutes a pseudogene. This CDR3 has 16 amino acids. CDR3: CASSPSPGLTNYGYTF. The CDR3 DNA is TGTGCCAGCAGCCCGTCTCCGGGACTTACTAACTATGGCTACACCTTC.

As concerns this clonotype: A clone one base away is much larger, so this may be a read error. CDR3 protein: CASSLIDGSEQYF. CDR3 coding DNA: TGTGCCAGCAGCTTAATTGATGGCAGTGAGCAGTACTTC. The V and J genes are TRBV7-3 and TRBJ2-7; D is ambiguous. This CDR3 region has 13 residues. V lost 1 base, J lost 7 bases, and 11 bases lay in between. Germline V gene data show CDR1 as SGHTA and CDR2 as FQGTGA. Drawing the rest from reference TRBV7-3 and TRBJ2-7, the complete variable domain is GAGVSQTPSNKVTEKGKYVELRCDPISGHTALYWYRQSLGQGPEFLIYFQGTGAADDSGLPNDRFFAVRPEGSVSTLKIQRTERGDSAVYLCASSLIDGSEQYFGPGTRLTVT.

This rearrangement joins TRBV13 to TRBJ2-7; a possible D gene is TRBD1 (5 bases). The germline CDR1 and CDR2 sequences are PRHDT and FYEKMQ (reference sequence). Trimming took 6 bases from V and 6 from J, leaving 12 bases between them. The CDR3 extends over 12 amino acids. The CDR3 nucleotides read TGTGCCAGCAGTTGGGGCCTCGGCGAGCAGTACTTC. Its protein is CASSWGLGEQYF.

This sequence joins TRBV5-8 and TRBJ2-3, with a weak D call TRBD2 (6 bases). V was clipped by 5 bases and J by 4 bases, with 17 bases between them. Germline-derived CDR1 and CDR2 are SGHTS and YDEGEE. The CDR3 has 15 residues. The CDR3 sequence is CASSGRSVGSDTQYF. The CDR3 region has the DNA TGTGCCAGCAGTGGGAGGAGCGTTGGTTCAGATACGCAGTATTTT.

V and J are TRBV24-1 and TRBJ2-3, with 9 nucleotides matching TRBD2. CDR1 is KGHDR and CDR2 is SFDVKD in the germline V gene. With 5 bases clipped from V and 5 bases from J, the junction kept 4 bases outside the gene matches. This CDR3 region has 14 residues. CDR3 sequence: CATSASGDEDTQYF. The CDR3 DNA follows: TGTGCCACCAGTGCTAGCGGGGATGAAGATACGCAGTATTTT.

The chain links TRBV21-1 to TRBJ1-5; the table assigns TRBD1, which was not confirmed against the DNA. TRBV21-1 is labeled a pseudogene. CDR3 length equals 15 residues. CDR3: CASSISGKGWQPQHF. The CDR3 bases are TGTGCCAGCAGCATCAGCGGGAAGGGGTGGCAGCCCCAGCATTTT.

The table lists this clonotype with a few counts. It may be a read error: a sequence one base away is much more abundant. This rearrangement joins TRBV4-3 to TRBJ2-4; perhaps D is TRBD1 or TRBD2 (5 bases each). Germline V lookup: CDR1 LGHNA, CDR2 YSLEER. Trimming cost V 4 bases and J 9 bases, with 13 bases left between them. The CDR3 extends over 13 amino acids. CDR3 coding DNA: TGCGCCAGCAGCCGCGCCGGGACGGGCATTCAGTACTTC. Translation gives CASSRAGTGIQYF.

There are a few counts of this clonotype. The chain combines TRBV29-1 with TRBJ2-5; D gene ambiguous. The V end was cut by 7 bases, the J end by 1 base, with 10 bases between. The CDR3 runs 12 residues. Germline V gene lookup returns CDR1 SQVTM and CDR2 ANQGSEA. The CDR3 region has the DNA TGCAGCGCCGGGCAGCCCCAAGAGACCCAGTACTTC. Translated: CSAGQPQETQYF.

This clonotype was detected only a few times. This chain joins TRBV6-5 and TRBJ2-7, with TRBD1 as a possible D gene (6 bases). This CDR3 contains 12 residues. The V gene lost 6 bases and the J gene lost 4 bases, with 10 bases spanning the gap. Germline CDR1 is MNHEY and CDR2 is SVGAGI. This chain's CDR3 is CASRNREYEQYF. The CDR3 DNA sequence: TGTGCCAGCAGGAACAGGGAGTACGAGCAGTACTTC.

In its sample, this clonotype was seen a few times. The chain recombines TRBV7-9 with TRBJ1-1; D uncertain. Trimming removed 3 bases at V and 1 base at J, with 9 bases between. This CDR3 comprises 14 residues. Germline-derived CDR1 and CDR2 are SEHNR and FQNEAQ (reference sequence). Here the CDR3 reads CASSFVGENTEAFF. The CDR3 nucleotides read TGTGCCAGCAGCTTTGTGGGAGAGAACACTGAAGCTTTCTTT.

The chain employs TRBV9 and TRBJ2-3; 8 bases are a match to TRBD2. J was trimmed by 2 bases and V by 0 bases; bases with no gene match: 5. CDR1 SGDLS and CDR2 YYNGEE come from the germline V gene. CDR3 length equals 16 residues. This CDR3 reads CASSVGLLADTDTQYF. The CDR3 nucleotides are TGTGCCAGCAGCGTAGGGTTACTAGCGGACACAGATACGCAGTATTTT. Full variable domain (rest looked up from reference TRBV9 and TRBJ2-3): DSGVTQTPKHLITATGQRVTLRCSPRSGDLSVYWYQQSLDQGLQFLIQYYNGEERAKGNILERFSAQQFPDLHSELNLSSLELGDSALYFCASSVGLLADTDTQYFGPGTRLTVL.

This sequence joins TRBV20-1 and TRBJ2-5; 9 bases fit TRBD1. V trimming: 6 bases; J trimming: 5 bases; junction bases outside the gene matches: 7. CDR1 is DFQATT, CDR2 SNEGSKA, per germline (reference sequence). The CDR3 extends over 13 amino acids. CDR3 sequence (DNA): TGCAGTGCCGAGGGACAGGGAGGCGAGACCCAGTACTTC. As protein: CSAEGQGGETQYF.

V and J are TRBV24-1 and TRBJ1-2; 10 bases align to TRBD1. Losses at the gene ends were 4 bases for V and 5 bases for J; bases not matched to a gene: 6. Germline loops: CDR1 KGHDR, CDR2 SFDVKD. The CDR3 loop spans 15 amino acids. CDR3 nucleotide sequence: TGTGCCACCAGTGACCGGGACAGGGGAAAATATGGCTACACCTTC. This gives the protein CATSDRDRGKYGYTF.